This T cell receptor (beta chain) is from a study of shared clonotypes between healthy human individuals. Sequencing used immunoSEQ multiplex PCR; TCRdb keeps in-frame clones, though not all of them. The sample holds 2.3 million or so clones, 85% to 95% seen once. Trimming removed 3 bases from V and 2 bases from J; junction bases left unmatched: 7. The CDR3 has 15 residues. Germline V gives CDR1 SGHNT, CDR2 YYREEE (reference sequence). The receptor was derived from a man between 18 and 29 years old in good health. Some clones in this sample may be carry-over from other donors' samples. This chain links TRBV5-4 with TRBJ2-5, with 7 bases fitting TRBD2. The source material was naive CD4+ T cells from PBMCs. Sample subset: CD45RA+ positively selected. The CDR3 region is CASSSRLAAQETQYF. The CDR3 region has the DNA TGTGCCAGCAGCTCCCGCCTAGCGGCACAAGAGACCCAGTACTTC.